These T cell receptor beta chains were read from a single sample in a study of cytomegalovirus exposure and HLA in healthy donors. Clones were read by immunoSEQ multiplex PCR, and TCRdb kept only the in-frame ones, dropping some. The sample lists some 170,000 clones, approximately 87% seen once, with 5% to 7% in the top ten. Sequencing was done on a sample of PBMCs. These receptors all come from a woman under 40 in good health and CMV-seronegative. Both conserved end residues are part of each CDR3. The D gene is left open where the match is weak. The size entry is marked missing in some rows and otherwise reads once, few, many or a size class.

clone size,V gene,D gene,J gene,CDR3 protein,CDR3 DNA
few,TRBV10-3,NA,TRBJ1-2,CAISPRGDGIGYTF,TGTGCCATCAGCCCCCGAGGCGACGGGATCGGCTACACCTTC
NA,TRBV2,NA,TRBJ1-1,CASSRALNTEAFF,TGTGCCAGCAGTCGTGCCCTGAACACTGAAGCTTTCTTT
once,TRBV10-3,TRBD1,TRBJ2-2,CAIRGQGLNTGELFF,TGTGCCATCAGGGGACAGGGCTTAAACACCGGGGAGCTGTTTTTT
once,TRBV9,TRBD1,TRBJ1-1,CASSVTGGDPEAFF,TGTGCCAGCAGCGTGACAGGGGGGGACCCTGAAGCTTTCTTT
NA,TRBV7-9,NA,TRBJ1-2,CASSPPGEEVYGYTF,TGTGCCAGCAGCCCCCCCGGGGAGGAGGTCTATGGCTACACCTTC
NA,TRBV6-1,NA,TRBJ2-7,CASSHTGLEQYF,TGTGCCAGCAGTCATACAGGGTTAGAGCAGTACTTC
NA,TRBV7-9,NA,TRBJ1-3,CASSAGRSGNTIYF,TGTGCCAGCAGCGCAGGCCGCTCTGGAAACACCATATATTTT
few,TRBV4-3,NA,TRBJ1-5,CASSQVSGARPQHF,TGCGCCAGCAGCCAAGTATCGGGAGCGCGGCCCCAGCATTTT
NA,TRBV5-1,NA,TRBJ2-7,CASRESRGWSYEQYF,TGCGCCAGCAGGGAGAGCAGGGGTTGGTCCTACGAGCAGTACTTC
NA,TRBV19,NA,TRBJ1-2,CASSPRDSHGYTF,TGTGCCAGTAGTCCCCGCGACAGTCATGGCTACACCTTC
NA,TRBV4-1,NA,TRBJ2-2,CASSQGTETTGELFF,TGCGCCAGCAGCCAAGGGACAGAAACCACCGGGGAGCTGTTTTTT
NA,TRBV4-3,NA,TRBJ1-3,CASSQDLRTASAGNTIYF,TGCGCCAGCAGCCAAGATCTGAGGACAGCCAGTGCGGGAAACACCATATATTTT
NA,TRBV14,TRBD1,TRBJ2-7,CASRGQGSPYEQYF,TGTGCCAGCCGCGGACAGGGAAGCCCCTACGAGCAGTACTTC
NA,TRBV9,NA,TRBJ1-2,CASSVDVTNPNYGYTF,TGTGCCAGCAGCGTAGATGTCACAAATCCTAACTATGGCTACACCTTC
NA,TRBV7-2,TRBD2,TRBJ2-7,CASRIDTGGEQYF,TGTGCCAGCAGAATCGACACCGGGGGGGAGCAGTACTTC
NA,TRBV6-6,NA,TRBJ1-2,CASSYREDGYTF,TGTGCCAGCAGTTACCGGGAGGATGGCTACACCTTC
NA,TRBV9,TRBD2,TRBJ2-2,CASSRSSSGVNTGELFF,TGTGCCAGCAGTCGTAGCTCTAGCGGGGTGAACACCGGGGAGCTGTTTTTT
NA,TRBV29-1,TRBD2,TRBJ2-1,CSGYTGEGYNEQFF,TGCAGCGGCTATACGGGGGAGGGCTACAATGAGCAGTTCTTC
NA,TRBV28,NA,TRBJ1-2,CASSQSEYSYGYTF,TGTGCCAGCAGTCAATCCGAGTACAGCTATGGCTACACCTTC
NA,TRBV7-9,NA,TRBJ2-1,CASSEPLVISDEQFF,TGTGCCAGCAGCGAGCCCCTAGTAATTAGCGATGAGCAGTTCTTC
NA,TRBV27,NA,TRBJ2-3,CASSPRPGWGTDTQYF,TGTGCCAGCAGTCCTCGTCCAGGGTGGGGCACAGATACGCAGTATTTT
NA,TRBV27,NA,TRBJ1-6,CASSSGLLREAYNSPLHF,TGTGCCAGCAGTTCGGGACTCCTAAGAGAGGCATATAATTCACCCCTCCACTTT
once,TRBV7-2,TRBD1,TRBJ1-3,CASSPGQGAVGNTIYF,TGTGCCAGCAGCCCCGGACAGGGGGCAGTTGGAAACACCATATATTTT
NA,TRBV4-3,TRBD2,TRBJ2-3,CASSHIVASGRTHTQYF,TGCGCCAGCAGCCATATCGTTGCCAGCGGGAGGACACATACGCAGTATTTT
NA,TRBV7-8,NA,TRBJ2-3,CASSSPSRDTQYF,TGTGCCAGCAGCTCTCCAAGCAGGGATACGCAGTATTTT
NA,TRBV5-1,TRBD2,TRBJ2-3,CASSSGTSGRAADTQYF,TGCGCCAGCAGCTCAGGGACTAGCGGGAGAGCGGCAGATACGCAGTATTTT
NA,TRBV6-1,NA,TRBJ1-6,CASSKAVGEEFLHF,TGTGCCAGCAGTAAGGCGGTAGGTGAGGAGTTCCTCCACTTT
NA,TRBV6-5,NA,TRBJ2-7,CASSYTEGREQYF,TGTGCCAGCAGTTACACCGAGGGGCGCGAGCAGTACTTC
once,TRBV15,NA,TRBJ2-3,CATSRDRTDTQYF,TGTGCCACCAGCAGAGATCGTACAGATACGCAGTATTTT
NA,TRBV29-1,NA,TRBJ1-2,CSGTTGLDYGYTF,TGCAGCGGAACTACAGGGTTGGACTATGGCTACACCTTC
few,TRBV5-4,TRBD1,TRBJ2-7,CASSLAGQGRHEQYF,TGTGCCAGCAGCTTGGCGGGACAGGGGCGTCACGAGCAGTACTTC
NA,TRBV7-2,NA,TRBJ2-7,CASSLSRVLGEQYF,TGTGCCAGCAGCTTATCAAGGGTTTTAGGCGAGCAGTACTTC
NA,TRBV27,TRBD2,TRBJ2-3,CASSLRRTSGNPTDTQYF,TGTGCCAGCAGTTTACGGCGGACTAGCGGGAACCCTACAGATACGCAGTATTTT
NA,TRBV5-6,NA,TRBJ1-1,CASSLVQGTEAFF,TGTGCCAGCAGCTTGGTGCAGGGAACTGAAGCTTTCTTT
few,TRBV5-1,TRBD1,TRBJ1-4,CASSPGQVTTNEKLFF,TGCGCCAGCAGCCCAGGACAGGTGACAACTAATGAAAAACTGTTTTTT
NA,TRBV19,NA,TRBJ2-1,CASSYSWGTYNEQFF,TGTGCCAGTAGTTATTCATGGGGAACATACAATGAGCAGTTCTTC
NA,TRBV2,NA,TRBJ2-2,CASSDLGGSGELFF,TGTGCCAGCAGTGACTTAGGAGGGTCCGGGGAGCTGTTTTTT
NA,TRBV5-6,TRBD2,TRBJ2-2,CASSLALRTSGENTGELFF,TGTGCCAGCAGCTTGGCCCTTAGGACTAGCGGGGAAAACACCGGGGAGCTGTTTTTT